Listed here are 21 T cell receptor beta chains from one sample, sequenced in a study of CD8+ T cells in alopecia areata. The treatment: oral pan-JAK inhibitor, 5-10 mg twice daily. cDNA prepared by RNA extraction and subsequent reverse transcription served as the template for sequencing. Repertoires were generated with immunoSEQ multiplex PCR, while TCRdb's copy carries only in-frame clones and drops some. The sample records 200,000 to 250,000 clones, more than 45% being singletons. The source was CD4+ T cells sorted from blood, collected at week 4, from a patient treated with tofacitinib. These receptors were taken from a human donor with alopecia areata.

The chain couples TRBV7-2 to TRBJ2-3, with TRBD2 matching over 13 bases. The CDR3 is 17 amino acids. V shed 4 bases and J 2 bases; nucleotides not matched to a gene: 6. The germline gives CDR1 SGHTA, CDR2 FQGNSA. CDR3 sequence reads: CASSSGLAGATTDTQYF. The CDR3 DNA reads TGTGCCAGCAGCTCTGGACTAGCGGGGGCGACCACAGATACGCAGTATTTT.

The sample holds a few counts of this clone. The same CDR3 is also encoded by other DNA sequences in this sample. This chain connects TRBV29-1 to TRBJ2-5, with D possibly TRBD2 on 5 matching bases. There are 13 residues in the CDR3. Germline V gene sequence: CDR1 SQVTM, CDR2 ANQGSEA. The V end was cut by 7 bases, the J end by 4 bases, with 16 bases between. The CDR3 DNA reads as TGCAGCGCCTGCCCCGGGGTAATAGAGACCCAGTACTTC. Encoded protein: CSACPGVIETQYF.

The chain employs TRBV27 and TRBJ2-1, with TRBD2 as a possible D gene (7 bases). The germline V and J ends were trimmed by 6 bases and 4 bases, with 16 bases remaining between them. This CDR3 contains 15 residues. Looked up from germline, CDR1 is MNHEY and CDR2 is SMNVEV (reference sequence). This chain's CDR3 is CASSPRGAIYNEQFF. In DNA form, the CDR3 reads TGTGCCAGCAGCCCCCGGGGGGCGATTTACAATGAGCAGTTCTTC.

As concerns this clone: Other nucleotide sequences from this sample produce the same CDR3. This chain joins TRBV6-5 and TRBJ2-3; D unclear. CDR1 and CDR2 from the germline V gene are MNHEY and SVGAGI. V shed 0 bases and J shed 3 bases, with 4 bases lying between them. The CDR3 covers 13 residues. The DNA for the CDR3 is TGTGCCAGCAGTTACTCGTCAACAGATACGCAGTATTTT. Translation gives CASSYSSTDTQYF.

This chain connects TRBV27 to TRBJ2-5; TRBD1 aligns across 7 bases. The ends lost 5 bases at V and 4 bases at J; junction bases unmatched: 13. The V gene's germline CDR1 is MNHEY and CDR2 SMNVEV (reference sequence). There are 16 residues in the CDR3. CDR3 region: CASSLRRQGLIETQYF. CDR3 in DNA: TGTGCCAGCAGTCTCCGGAGACAGGGATTGATAGAGACCCAGTACTTC.

This rearrangement joins TRBV6-6 to TRBJ1-2, with 10 positions matching TRBD1. Looked up from germline, CDR1 is MNHNY and CDR2 is SVGAGI (reference sequence). The trim removed 7 bases at V and 8 bases at J, leaving 7 bases unmatched. The CDR3 length is 13 residues. Here the CDR3 DNA reads TGTGCCAGCATACCGGACAGGGGGAGCGGCTACACCTTC. Its translation is CASIPDRGSGYTF.

The rearrangement joins TRBV30 to TRBJ2-2; either TRBD1 or TRBD2 may fit D (5 bases each). Between the trimmed V and J ends, which lost 3 bases and 3 bases, there was a span of 17 bases. From germline, CDR1 is GTSNPN and CDR2 SVGIG (reference sequence). The CDR3 totals 16 residues. Here the CDR3 reads CAWRLGAYPDTGELFF. The DNA of the CDR3 is TGTGCCTGGAGACTAGGGGCCTATCCAGACACCGGGGAGCTGTTTTTT. Supplemented by reference TRBV30 and TRBJ2-2, the full variable domain reads SQTIHQWPATLVQPVGSPLSLECTVEGTSNPNLYWYRQAAGRGLQLLFYSVGIGQISSEVPQNLSASRPQDRQFILSSKKLLLSDSGFYLCAWRLGAYPDTGELFFGEGSRLTVL.

Written as DNA, the CDR3 is TGTGCCAGCAGCGTCGACAGGTTCTATAATTCACCCCTCCACTTT. This encodes CASSVDRFYNSPLHF. The J gene is TRBJ1-6, the V gene TRBV9; maybe TRBD1 (6 bases). There are 15 residues in the CDR3. V lost 2 bases and J lost 3, with 9 bases in between. Per germline, CDR1 SGDLS and CDR2 YYNGEE.

The chain combines TRBV7-2 with TRBJ1-5; D is unclear. This CDR3 spans 14 amino acids. V dropped 4 bases and J dropped 7 bases, with 14 bases sitting between them. Per the germline V gene, CDR1 is SGHTA and CDR2 is FQGNSA. The CDR3 DNA is TGTGCCAGCAGCTACCGGGCCCTCGGCCAGCCCCAGCATTTT. This codes for CASSYRALGQPQHF.

This clone came up a few times. V usage is TRBV9 and J usage is TRBJ2-5, with D perhaps matching TRBD1 or TRBD2 (6 bases each). Germline CDR1 reads SGDLS; CDR2 reads YYNGEE. The CDR3 runs to 15 residues. The germline V and J ends were trimmed by 0 bases and 4 bases, with 13 bases remaining between them. CDR3 DNA: TGTGCCAGCAGCGTAGCTGGGGGGCGGGGAGAGACCCAGTACTTC. It is translated as CASSVAGGRGETQYF.

V usage is TRBV2 and J usage is TRBJ1-1; D perhaps matches TRBD1 (6 bases). Germline V CDR1 and CDR2: SNHLY, FYNNEI. The CDR3 runs 11 residues. V lost 7 bases and J 9 bases, leaving 12 bases between the germline ends. CDR3 in DNA: TGTGCCAGCACCTACAGGGCACAAGCTTTCTTT. Residues: CASTYRAQAFF.

V and J are TRBV30 and TRBJ1-3; D is unclear. The CDR3 contains 13 residues. Trimming left V 2 bases short and J 1 base short, with 6 bases between. Per germline, CDR1 GTSNPN and CDR2 SVGIG (reference sequence). Here the CDR3 DNA reads TGTGCCTGGAGTACCCTATCTGGAAACACCATATATTTT. Its translation: CAWSTLSGNTIYF. The full variable domain, in which reference TRBV30 and TRBJ1-3 provide the parts outside the CDR3, is SQTIHQWPATLVQPVGSPLSLECTVEGTSNPNLYWYRQAAGRGLQLLFYSVGIGQISSEVPQNLSASRPQDRQFILSSKKLLLSDSGFYLCAWSTLSGNTIYFGEGSWLTVV.

The chain employs TRBV29-1 and TRBJ2-7; the match to TRBD1 covers 7 bases. Germline V gene data show CDR1 as SQVTM and CDR2 as ANQGSEA. This CDR3 spans 13 amino acids. J gave up 5 bases and V 4 bases, and 8 bases lay outside the gene matches. CDR3 in amino acids: CSVGLRTGHEQYF. CDR3 bases: TGCAGCGTTGGACTCCGGACAGGCCACGAGCAGTACTTC.

The CDR3 region is CASTRTGTDTQYF. For the CDR3, the DNA is TGTGCCAGCACCAGGACAGGCACAGATACGCAGTATTTT. J is TRBJ2-3 and V is TRBV6-6; a possible D gene is TRBD1 (6 bases). The germline CDR1 and CDR2 sequences are MNHNY and SVGAGI (reference sequence). V lost 7 bases and J lost 1, with 9 bases in between. The CDR3 sequence is 13 residues long.

About this clone: Germline is not matched at one junction end, which may reflect a read error. The chain recombines TRBV19 with TRBJ2-5, with no clear D. The V gene's germline CDR1 is LNHDA and CDR2 SQIVND (reference sequence). CDR3 size: 11 residues. The CDR3 nucleotides read TGTGCAAGTAGTAATGGGGAGACCCAGTACTTC. Amino acids: CASSNGETQYF. Complete variable domain (other parts from reference TRBV19 and TRBJ2-5): DGGITQSPKYLFRKEGQNVTLSCEQNLNHDAMYWYRQDPGQGLRLIYYSQIVNDFQKGDIAEGYSVSREKKESFPLTVTSAQKNPTAFYLCASSNGETQYFGPGTRLLVL.

This chain joins TRBV20-1 and TRBJ1-1; D perhaps matches TRBD1 (5 bases). This CDR3 spans 11 amino acids. The V gene lost 5 bases and the J gene lost 7 bases, with 11 bases spanning the gap. Germline loops: CDR1 DFQATT, CDR2 SNEGSKA (reference sequence). CDR3 DNA sequence: TGCAGTGCTCGGGCAGGGAATGAAGCTTTCTTT. It yields the protein CSARAGNEAFF.

The chain employs TRBV4-1 and TRBJ1-1; no firm D call. Per germline, CDR1 MGHRA and CDR2 YSYEKL. Trimming took 3 bases from V and 6 from J, leaving 14 bases between them. The CDR3 runs 14 residues. The CDR3 region has the DNA TGCGCCAGCAGCCAGGGATTCTCAGTAGCTGAAGCTTTCTTT. This gives the protein CASSQGFSVAEAFF.

J is TRBJ1-4 and V is TRBV19, with D unresolved. Germline V lookup: CDR1 LNHDA, CDR2 SQIVND (reference sequence). The CDR3 runs to 14 residues. The V gene lost 6 bases and the J gene lost 10 bases, with 18 bases spanning the gap. This CDR3 is CASRSPFELVKLFF. As DNA, the CDR3 is TGTGCCAGTAGAAGTCCTTTTGAATTGGTAAAACTGTTTTTT.

The gene calls are TRBV2 and TRBJ1-6; unclear D gene. The V gene's germline CDR1 is SNHLY and CDR2 FYNNEI. The V end was cut by 2 bases, the J end by 7 bases, with 9 bases between. This CDR3 has 14 residues. CDR3 loop: CASSERLKNSPLHF. For the CDR3, the DNA is TGTGCCAGCAGTGAAAGGCTGAAGAATTCACCCCTCCACTTT.

This chain joins TRBV30 and TRBJ1-5; TRBD1 aligns across 11 bases. CDR3 length: 12 residues. CDR1 and CDR2 from the germline V gene are GTSNPN and SVGIG (reference sequence). V lost 8 bases to trimming and J lost 9 bases; unmatched junction nucleotides: 6. CDR3 bases: TGTGCCGTGGGACAGGGGGATCGGCCCCAGCATTTT. As protein: CAVGQGDRPQHF.

The J gene is TRBJ2-7, the V gene TRBV6-5; TRBD1 might be the D (6 bases). The CDR3 is made up of 13 amino acids. V was shortened by 7 bases and J by 2 bases, with 12 bases between the two germline ends. Germline V gene data show CDR1 as MNHEY and CDR2 as SVGAGI. CDR3 DNA: TGTGCCAGCACCGGGGACACGACCTACGAGCAGTACTTC. Protein sequence: CASTGDTTYEQYF.